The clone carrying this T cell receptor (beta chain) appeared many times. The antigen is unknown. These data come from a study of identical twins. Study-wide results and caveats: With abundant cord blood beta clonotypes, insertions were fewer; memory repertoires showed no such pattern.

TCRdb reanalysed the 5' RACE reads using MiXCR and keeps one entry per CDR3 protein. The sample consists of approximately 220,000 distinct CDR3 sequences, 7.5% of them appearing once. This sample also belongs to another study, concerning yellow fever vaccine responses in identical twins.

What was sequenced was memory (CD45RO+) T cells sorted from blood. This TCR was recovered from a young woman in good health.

The DNA for the CDR3 is TGCAGCGCCTTACTAGCGGGGGGGCTGAAGTTCTTC. The encoded protein is CSALLAGGLKFF. The gene calls are TRBV29-1 and TRBJ2-1; TRBD2 agrees at 13 bases. The trim removed 7 bases at V and 14 bases at J, leaving 8 bases unmatched. The CDR3 runs to 12 residues. CDR1 SQVTM and CDR2 ANQGSEA come from the germline V gene.